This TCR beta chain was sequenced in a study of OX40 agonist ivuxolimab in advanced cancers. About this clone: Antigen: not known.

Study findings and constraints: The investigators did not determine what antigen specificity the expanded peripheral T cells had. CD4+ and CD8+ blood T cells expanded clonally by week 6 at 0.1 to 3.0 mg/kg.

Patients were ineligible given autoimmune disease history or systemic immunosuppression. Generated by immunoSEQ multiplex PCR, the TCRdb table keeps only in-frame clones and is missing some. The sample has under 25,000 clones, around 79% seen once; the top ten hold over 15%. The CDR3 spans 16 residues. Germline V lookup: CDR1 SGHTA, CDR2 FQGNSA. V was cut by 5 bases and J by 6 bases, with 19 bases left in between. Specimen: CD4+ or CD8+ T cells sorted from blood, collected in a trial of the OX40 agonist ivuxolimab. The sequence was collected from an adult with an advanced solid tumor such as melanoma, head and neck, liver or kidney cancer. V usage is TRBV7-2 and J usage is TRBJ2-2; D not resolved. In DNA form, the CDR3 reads TGTGCCAGCAGCCTCATGGGTCTCCAGAGGCCCGGGGAGCTGTTTTTT. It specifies CASSLMGLQRPGELFF. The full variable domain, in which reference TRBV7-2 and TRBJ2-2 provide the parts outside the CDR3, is GAGVSQSPSNKVTEKGKDVELRCDPISGHTALYWYRQSLGQGLEFLIYFQGNSAPDKSGLPSDRFSAERTGGSVSTLTIQRTQQEDSAVYLCASSLMGLQRPGELFFGEGSRLTVL.